A selection of T cell receptor beta chains follows, all from one sample in a study of blood T cell repertoires in COVID-19. TCRdb's table, derived via immunoSEQ multiplex PCR, lists solely in-frame clones and lacks some. Seen here are fewer than 250,000 clones, 81% observed once, and the top ten hold just under 9%. Material for sequencing was PBMCs or T cells enriched from blood (not recorded which). These receptors originate from a woman between 45 and 60 years old with acute COVID-19. The CDR3 runs from the conserved cysteine through the conserved F or W. The D gene is left open where the match is weak. Only part of the rows carry a size: once, few, many, or a class if the clone is expanded.

size	J	V	D	CDR3	DNA
NA	TRBJ2-1	TRBV20-1	NA	CSERDGQFQFF	TGCAGTGAGAGGGATGGCCAATTCCAGTTCTTC
NA	TRBJ2-3	TRBV5-1	TRBD2	CASSLAATAGGDTQYF	TGCGCCAGCAGCTTGGCAGCTACCGCGGGAGGAGATACGCAGTATTTT
NA	TRBJ1-2	TRBV25-1	NA	CASSEYGAGATYGYGYTF	TGTGCCAGCAGTGAATATGGGGCAGGAGCCACCTATGGGTATGGCTACACCTTC
NA	TRBJ2-7	TRBV4-3	TRBD1	CASSQLTGGYEQYF	TGCGCCAGCAGCCAACTAACAGGGGGCTACGAGCAGTACTTC
few	TRBJ1-2	TRBV10-1	NA	CASIPARGYTF	TGCGCCTCGATCCCCGCGCGAGGCTACACCTTC
NA	TRBJ1-1	TRBV19	NA	CASRVITGTPDEAFF	TGTGCCAGTCGGGTTATAACCGGGACACCTGATGAAGCTTTCTTT
NA	TRBJ1-2	TRBV6-5	TRBD1	CASRTMGQGLGGYTF	TGTGCCAGCAGGACTATGGGACAGGGGCTCGGTGGCTACACCTTC
NA	TRBJ2-5	TRBV7-2	TRBD2	CASSLYSGGIQETQYF	TGTGCCAGCAGCTTATACAGCGGGGGAATCCAAGAGACCCAGTACTTC
once	TRBJ2-7	TRBV11-3	TRBD1	CASSSGQIYEQYF	TGTGCCAGCAGCTCGGGACAGATCTACGAGCAGTACTTC
few	TRBJ1-1	TRBV5-1	TRBD1	CASSRQGSNTEAFF	TGCGCCAGCAGCCGACAGGGTTCAAACACTGAAGCTTTCTTT
NA	TRBJ2-1	TRBV7-6	TRBD2	CASSSPGGSTNEQFF	TGTGCCAGCAGCTCTCCGGGGGGGAGTACCAATGAGCAGTTCTTC
NA	TRBJ1-6	TRBV3-1/TRBV3-2	TRBD1	CASSPRTGWSPLHF	TGTGCCAGCAGCCCTAGGACAGGGTGGTCACCCCTCCACTTT
few	TRBJ2-7	TRBV12-5	NA	CASGLHHGVGTYEQYF	TGTGCTAGTGGTTTGCACCACGGGGTTGGCACGTACGAGCAGTACTTC
NA	TRBJ1-2	TRBV5-6	NA	CASRAGGGYTF	TGTGCCAGCCGGGCGGGCGGAGGCTACACCTTC
NA	TRBJ2-7	TRBV7-9	TRBD1	CASSNRDRVGEQYF	TGTGCCAGCAGCAACAGGGACAGGGTGGGTGAGCAGTACTTC
once	TRBJ2-2	TRBV24-1	TRBD2	CATSESGLAGSGELFF	TGTGCCACCAGTGAATCCGGACTAGCGGGTTCTGGGGAGCTGTTTTTT
NA	TRBJ2-2	TRBV19	TRBD2	CASISGTQDTGELFF	TGTGCCAGTATTAGCGGGACTCAGGATACCGGGGAGCTGTTTTTT
NA	TRBJ2-6	TRBV5-1	NA	CASSPAATGANVLTF	TGCGCCAGCAGCCCGGCAGCGACTGGGGCCAACGTCCTGACTTTC
NA	TRBJ1-2	TRBV7-9	NA	CASSLAGVGGYTF	TGTGCCAGCAGCTTAGCCGGGGTAGGAGGCTACACCTTC
NA	TRBJ2-5	TRBV10-3	TRBD2	CAASGGPQETQYF	TGTGCCGCCAGCGGGGGGCCCCAAGAGACCCAGTACTTC
NA	TRBJ2-5	TRBV29-1	TRBD2	CSVEDLLGTSGSMSETQYF	TGCAGCGTTGAAGATCTTTTGGGGACTAGCGGGAGTATGTCGGAGACCCAGTACTTC
NA	TRBJ2-2	TRBV5-4	NA	CASSPLGAGELFF	TGTGCCAGCAGCCCTCTGGGCGCCGGGGAGCTGTTTTTT
many	TRBJ1-2	TRBV2	NA	CASMGRGAFGYTF	TGTGCCAGCATGGGCAGGGGCGCTTTTGGCTACACCTTC
NA	TRBJ2-7	TRBV18	NA	CASSPSASRNEQYF	TGTGCCAGCTCACCCTCGGCTAGCAGGAACGAGCAGTACTTC
NA	TRBJ2-2	TRBV10-3	TRBD2	CAIRASGSPTGELFF	TGTGCCATCAGGGCTAGCGGGAGCCCCACCGGGGAGCTGTTTTTT
NA	TRBJ2-7	TRBV11-3	TRBD1	CASSAPGGQEKSYEQYF	TGTGCCAGCAGCGCCCCCGGGGGACAGGAAAAATCCTACGAGCAGTACTTC
NA	TRBJ1-5	TRBV12-3/TRBV12-4	TRBD1	CASRGTERYLHF	TGTGCCAGCAGGGGGACAGAAAGGTATTTGCATTTT
once	TRBJ2-3	TRBV7-2	TRBD2	CASSLGGGGGDTQYF	TGTGCCAGCAGCTTAGGCGGCGGGGGAGGGGATACGCAGTATTTT
NA	TRBJ2-5	TRBV7-2	TRBD1	CASSLALRDSKETQYF	TGTGCCAGCAGCTTAGCGCTAAGGGACAGTAAAGAGACCCAGTACTTC
NA	TRBJ2-7	TRBV24-1	NA	CATSDPRGGTYEQYF	TGTGCCACCAGTGACCCGAGGGGGGGAACCTACGAGCAGTACTTC
NA	TRBJ1-1	TRBV19	TRBD1	CASKGGTRTEAFF	TGTGCCAGTAAAGGGGGCACGAGGACTGAAGCTTTCTTT
NA	TRBJ2-4	TRBV28	TRBD2	CATGGVAKNIQYF	TGTGCCACCGGGGGGGTAGCCAAAAACATTCAGTACTTC
NA	TRBJ2-3	TRBV5-6	TRBD1	CASSWTGPTDTQYF	TGTGCCAGCAGCTGGACAGGGCCCACAGATACGCAGTATTTT
NA	TRBJ1-3	TRBV11-3	NA	CASSETPVTSGNTIYF	TGTGCCAGCAGCGAAACCCCAGTTACCTCTGGAAACACCATATATTTT
many	TRBJ2-7	TRBV25-1	TRBD1	CASSEYRDRKVYEQYF	TGTGCCAGCAGTGAATACCGGGACAGGAAGGTTTACGAGCAGTACTTC
few	TRBJ2-3	TRBV4-1	NA	CASSLGTPAIDTQYF	TGCGCCAGCAGCCTAGGGACTCCGGCGATCGATACGCAGTATTTT
NA	TRBJ2-2	TRBV7-7	TRBD1	CASSRGQGRNTGELFF	TGTGCTAGCAGCCGTGGACAGGGGCGAAACACCGGGGAGCTGTTTTTT
few	TRBJ1-5	TRBV4-1	NA	CASSQPLPQGGQPQHF	TGCGCCAGCAGCCAACCCCTACCTCAGGGTGGTCAGCCCCAGCATTTT
NA	TRBJ1-5	TRBV19	TRBD1	CASSSGQGSNQPQHF	TGTGCCAGTAGTTCCGGACAGGGTAGCAATCAGCCCCAGCATTTT
NA	TRBJ1-1	TRBV27	NA	CASTPAGGYTEAFF	TGTGCCAGCACCCCAGCGGGCGGGTACACTGAAGCTTTCTTT
NA	TRBJ1-6	TRBV11-1	NA	CASSSARASPLHF	TGTGCCAGCAGCAGCGCGCGGGCTTCACCCCTCCACTTT
NA	TRBJ1-2	TRBV3-1/TRBV3-2	NA	CASSQGVRASGYTF	TGTGCCAGCAGCCAAGGCGTCAGGGCATCGGGCTACACCTTC
NA	TRBJ2-5	TRBV5-1	TRBD2	CASSRGGSQETQYF	TGCGCCAGCAGCCGCGGGGGTAGTCAAGAGACCCAGTACTTC
NA	TRBJ2-1	TRBV4-3	TRBD2	CASSSNSGRAHEQFF	TGCGCCAGCAGCTCGAATAGCGGGAGGGCCCATGAGCAGTTCTTC
NA	TRBJ2-5	TRBV9	TRBD2	CASSPKTSGGEETQYF	TGTGCCAGCAGCCCGAAGACTAGCGGGGGGGAAGAGACCCAGTACTTC
NA	TRBJ1-1	TRBV5-5	NA	CASSLVGAGNTEAFF	TGTGCCAGCAGCTTGGTAGGGGCTGGGAACACTGAAGCTTTCTTT
NA	TRBJ2-1	TRBV5-1	NA	CASSLSAAYNEQFF	TGCGCCAGCAGCTTGTCTGCGGCTTACAATGAGCAGTTCTTC
NA	TRBJ2-1	TRBV7-2	NA	CASSRPPSEQFF	TGTGCCAGCAGCCGACCCCCTAGTGAGCAGTTCTTC
NA	TRBJ2-3	TRBV7-9	TRBD2	CASSLLLAGPPTDTQYF	TGTGCCAGCAGCCTGCTACTAGCGGGTCCCCCCACAGATACGCAGTATTTT
NA	TRBJ2-6	TRBV27	NA	CARSLSGANVLTF	TGTGCCAGGAGTCTCTCTGGGGCCAACGTCCTGACTTTC
NA	TRBJ2-1	TRBV14	NA	CASSQVYEQFF	TGTGCCAGCAGCCAAGTATATGAGCAGTTCTTC
NA	TRBJ2-1	TRBV19	TRBD2	CASSSLTSGSFNEQFF	TGTGCCAGTAGTAGCCTTACTAGCGGGAGTTTCAATGAGCAGTTCTTC
NA	TRBJ1-4	TRBV5-1	TRBD1	CASSGGQAESEKLFF	TGCGCCAGCAGCGGCGGACAGGCGGAGAGTGAAAAACTGTTTTTT
once	TRBJ2-3	TRBV6-1	TRBD2	CASSEAPIAGGRNTQYF	TGTGCCAGCAGTGAGGCACCTATAGCGGGAGGGCGAAATACGCAGTATTTT
once	TRBJ1-1	TRBV19	NA	CASSITATNTEAFF	TGTGCCAGTAGTATAACCGCTACGAACACTGAAGCTTTCTTT
NA	TRBJ2-6	TRBV27	NA	CASSLQAVRSGANVLTF	TGTGCCAGCAGTTTACAAGCTGTGAGATCTGGGGCCAACGTCCTGACTTTC
NA	TRBJ2-5	TRBV18	NA	CASSPQEGVQETQYF	TGTGCCAGCTCACCACAGGAAGGGGTTCAAGAGACCCAGTACTTC